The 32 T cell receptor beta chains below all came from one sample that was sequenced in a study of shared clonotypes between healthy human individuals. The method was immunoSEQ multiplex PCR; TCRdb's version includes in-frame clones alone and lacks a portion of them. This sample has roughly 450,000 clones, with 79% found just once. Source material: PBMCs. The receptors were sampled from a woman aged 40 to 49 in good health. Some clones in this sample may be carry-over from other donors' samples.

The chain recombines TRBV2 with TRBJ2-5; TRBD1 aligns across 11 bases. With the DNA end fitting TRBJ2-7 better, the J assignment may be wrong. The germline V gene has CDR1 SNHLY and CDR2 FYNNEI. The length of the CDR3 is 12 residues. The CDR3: CASMDRGLEQYF. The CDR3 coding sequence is TGTGCCAGCATGGACAGGGGGCTCGAGCAGTACTTC.

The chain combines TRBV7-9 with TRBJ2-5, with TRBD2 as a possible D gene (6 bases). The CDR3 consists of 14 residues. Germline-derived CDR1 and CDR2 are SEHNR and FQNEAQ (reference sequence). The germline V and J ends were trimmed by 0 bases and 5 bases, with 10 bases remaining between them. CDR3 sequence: CASSLAGGGETQYF. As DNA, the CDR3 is TGTGCCAGCAGCTTAGCGGGAGGCGGGGAGACCCAGTACTTC.

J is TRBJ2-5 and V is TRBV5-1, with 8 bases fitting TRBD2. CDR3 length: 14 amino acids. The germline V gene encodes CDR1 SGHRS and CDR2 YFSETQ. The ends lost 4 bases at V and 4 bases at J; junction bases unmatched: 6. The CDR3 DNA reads TGCGCCAGCAGCCCCGAAGCGGGAGTAGAGACCCAGTACTTC. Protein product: CASSPEAGVETQYF.

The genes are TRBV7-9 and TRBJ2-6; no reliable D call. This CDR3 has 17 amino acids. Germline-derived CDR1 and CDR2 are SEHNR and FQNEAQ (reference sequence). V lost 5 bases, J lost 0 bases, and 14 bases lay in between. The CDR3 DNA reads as TGTGCCAGCAGCCCAATTAAGCCAGCCTCTGGGGCCAACGTCCTGACTTTC. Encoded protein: CASSPIKPASGANVLTF.

CDR3 coding DNA: TGTGCCAGCAGCGTAGAAATCAGCGGGAGATTCGGCGGGGAGCTGTTTTTT. Translated: CASSVEISGRFGGELFF. J is TRBJ2-2 and V is TRBV9, with 8 positions matching TRBD2. This CDR3 has 17 amino acids. The V gene's germline CDR1 is SGDLS and CDR2 YYNGEE. V lost 0 bases and J lost 7; bases outside the gene matches: 11. The variable domain in full, completed from reference TRBV9 and TRBJ2-2, reads DSGVTQTPKHLITATGQRVTLRCSPRSGDLSVYWYQQSLDQGLQFLIQYYNGEERAKGNILERFSAQQFPDLHSELNLSSLELGDSALYFCASSVEISGRFGGELFFGEGSRLTVL.

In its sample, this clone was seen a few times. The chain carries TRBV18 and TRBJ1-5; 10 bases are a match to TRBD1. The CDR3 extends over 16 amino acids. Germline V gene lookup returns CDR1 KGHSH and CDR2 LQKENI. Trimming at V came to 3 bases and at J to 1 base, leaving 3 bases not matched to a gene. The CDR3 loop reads CASSPGTGASNQPQHF. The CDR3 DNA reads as TGTGCCAGCTCACCCGGGACAGGGGCAAGCAATCAGCCCCAGCATTTT.

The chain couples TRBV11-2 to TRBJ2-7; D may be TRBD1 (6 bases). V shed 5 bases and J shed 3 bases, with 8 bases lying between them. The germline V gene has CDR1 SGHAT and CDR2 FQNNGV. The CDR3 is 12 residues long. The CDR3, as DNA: TGTGCCAGCAGCACGACAGGCTACGAGCAGTACTTC. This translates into CASSTTGYEQYF.

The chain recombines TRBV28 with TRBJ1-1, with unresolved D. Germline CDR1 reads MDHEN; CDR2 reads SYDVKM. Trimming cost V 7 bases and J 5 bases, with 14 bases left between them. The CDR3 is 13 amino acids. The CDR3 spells CASIPVGKTEAFF. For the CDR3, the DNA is TGTGCCAGCATTCCAGTGGGGAAGACTGAAGCTTTCTTT.

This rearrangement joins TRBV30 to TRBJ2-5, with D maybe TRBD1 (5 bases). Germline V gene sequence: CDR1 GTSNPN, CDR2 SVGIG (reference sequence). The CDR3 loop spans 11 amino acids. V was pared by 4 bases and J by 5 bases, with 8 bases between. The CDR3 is CAWTPGETQYF. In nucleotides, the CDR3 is TGTGCCTGGACACCAGGGGAGACCCAGTACTTC. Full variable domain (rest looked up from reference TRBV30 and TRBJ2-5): SQTIHQWPATLVQPVGSPLSLECTVEGTSNPNLYWYRQAAGRGLQLLFYSVGIGQISSEVPQNLSASRPQDRQFILSSKKLLLSDSGFYLCAWTPGETQYFGPGTRLLVL.

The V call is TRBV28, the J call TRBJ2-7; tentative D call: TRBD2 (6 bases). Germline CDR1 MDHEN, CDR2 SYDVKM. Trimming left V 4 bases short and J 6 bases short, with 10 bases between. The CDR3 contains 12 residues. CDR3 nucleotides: TGTGCCAGCAGTTGGGGGGAGGCCGAGCAGTACTTC. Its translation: CASSWGEAEQYF.

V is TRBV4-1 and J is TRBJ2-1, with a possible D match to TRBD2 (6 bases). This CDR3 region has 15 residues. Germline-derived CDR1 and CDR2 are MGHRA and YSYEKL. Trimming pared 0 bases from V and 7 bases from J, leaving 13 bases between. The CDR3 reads CASSQDGGMRNEQFF. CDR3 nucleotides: TGCGCCAGCAGCCAAGACGGGGGTATGAGAAATGAGCAGTTCTTC.

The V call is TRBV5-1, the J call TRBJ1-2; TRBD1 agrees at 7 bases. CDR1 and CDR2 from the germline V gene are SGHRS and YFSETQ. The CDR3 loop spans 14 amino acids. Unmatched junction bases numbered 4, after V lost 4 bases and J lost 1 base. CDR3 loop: CASSPQGDNYGYTF. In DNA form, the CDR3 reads TGCGCCAGCAGCCCCCAGGGGGATAACTATGGCTACACCTTC.

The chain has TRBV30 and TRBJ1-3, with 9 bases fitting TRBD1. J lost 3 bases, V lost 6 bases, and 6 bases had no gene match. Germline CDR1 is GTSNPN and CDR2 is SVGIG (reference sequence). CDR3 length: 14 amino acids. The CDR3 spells CACTGTGFGNTIYF. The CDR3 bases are TGTGCCTGCACCGGGACAGGGTTTGGAAACACCATATATTTT.

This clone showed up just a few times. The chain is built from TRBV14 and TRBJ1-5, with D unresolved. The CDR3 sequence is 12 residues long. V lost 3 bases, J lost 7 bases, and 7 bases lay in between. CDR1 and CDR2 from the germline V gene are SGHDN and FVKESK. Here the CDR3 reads CASSQGEQPQHF. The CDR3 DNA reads TGTGCCAGCAGCCAGGGCGAACAGCCCCAGCATTTT. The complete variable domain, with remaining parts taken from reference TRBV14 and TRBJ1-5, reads EAGVTQFPSHSVIEKGQTVTLRCDPISGHDNLYWYRRVMGKEIKFLLHFVKESKQDESGMPNNRFLAERTGGTYSTLKVQPAELEDSGVYFCASSQGEQPQHFGDGTRLSIL.

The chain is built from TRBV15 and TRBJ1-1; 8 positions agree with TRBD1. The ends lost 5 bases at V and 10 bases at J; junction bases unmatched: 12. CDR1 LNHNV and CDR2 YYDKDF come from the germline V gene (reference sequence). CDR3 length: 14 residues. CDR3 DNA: TGTGCCACCAGCGAATCAGGGACAGGAGGGGGAGCTTTCTTT. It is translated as CATSESGTGGGAFF.

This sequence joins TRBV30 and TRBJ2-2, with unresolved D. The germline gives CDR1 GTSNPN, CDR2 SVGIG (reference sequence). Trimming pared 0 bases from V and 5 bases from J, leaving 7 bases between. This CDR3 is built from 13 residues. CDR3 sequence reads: CAWSVRWTGELFF. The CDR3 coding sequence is TGTGCCTGGAGTGTACGTTGGACCGGGGAGCTGTTTTTT. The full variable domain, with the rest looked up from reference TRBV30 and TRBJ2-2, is SQTIHQWPATLVQPVGSPLSLECTVEGTSNPNLYWYRQAAGRGLQLLFYSVGIGQISSEVPQNLSASRPQDRQFILSSKKLLLSDSGFYLCAWSVRWTGELFFGEGSRLTVL.

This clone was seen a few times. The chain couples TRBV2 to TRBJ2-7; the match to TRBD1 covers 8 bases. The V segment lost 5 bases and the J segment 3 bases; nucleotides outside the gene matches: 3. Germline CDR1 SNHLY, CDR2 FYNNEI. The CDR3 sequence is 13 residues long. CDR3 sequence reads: CASSKGQDYEQYF. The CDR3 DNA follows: TGTGCCAGCAGTAAGGGACAGGACTACGAGCAGTACTTC. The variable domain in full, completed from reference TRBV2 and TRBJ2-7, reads EPEVTQTPSHQVTQMGQEVILRCVPISNHLYFYWYRQILGQKVEFLVSFYNNEISEKSEIFDDQFSVERPDGSNFTLKIRSTKLEDSAMYFCASSKGQDYEQYFGPGTRLTVT.

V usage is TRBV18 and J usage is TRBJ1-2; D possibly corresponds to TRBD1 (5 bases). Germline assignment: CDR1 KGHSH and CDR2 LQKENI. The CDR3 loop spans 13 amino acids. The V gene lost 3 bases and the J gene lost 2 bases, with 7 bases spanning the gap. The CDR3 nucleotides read TGTGCCAGCTCACCTCGACAGAACTATGGCTACACCTTC. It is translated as CASSPRQNYGYTF. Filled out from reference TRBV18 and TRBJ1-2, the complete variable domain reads NAGVMQNPRHLVRRRGQEARLRCSPMKGHSHVYWYRQLPEEGLKFMVYLQKENIIDESGMPKERFSAEFPKEGPSILRIQQVVRGDSAAYFCASSPRQNYGYTFGSGTRLTVV.

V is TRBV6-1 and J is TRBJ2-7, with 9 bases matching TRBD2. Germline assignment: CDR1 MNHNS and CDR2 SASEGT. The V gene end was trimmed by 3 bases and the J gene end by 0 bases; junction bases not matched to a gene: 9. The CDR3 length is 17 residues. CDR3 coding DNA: TGTGCCAGCAGTGATCAACCTAGCGGGGCCAGCTCCTACGAGCAGTACTTC. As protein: CASSDQPSGASSYEQYF.

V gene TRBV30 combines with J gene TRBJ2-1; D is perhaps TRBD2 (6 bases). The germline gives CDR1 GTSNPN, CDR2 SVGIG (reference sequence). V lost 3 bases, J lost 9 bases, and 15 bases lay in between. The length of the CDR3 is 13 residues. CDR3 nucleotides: TGTGCCTGGAGCCCCAGCGGGTTCCTTGAGCAGTTCTTC. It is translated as CAWSPSGFLEQFF.

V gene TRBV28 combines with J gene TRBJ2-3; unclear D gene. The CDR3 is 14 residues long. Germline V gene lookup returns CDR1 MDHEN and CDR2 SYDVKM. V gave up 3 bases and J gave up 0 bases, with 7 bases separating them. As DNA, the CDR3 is TGTGCCAGCAGTTTGGTGACTAGCACAGATACGCAGTATTTT. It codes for CASSLVTSTDTQYF.

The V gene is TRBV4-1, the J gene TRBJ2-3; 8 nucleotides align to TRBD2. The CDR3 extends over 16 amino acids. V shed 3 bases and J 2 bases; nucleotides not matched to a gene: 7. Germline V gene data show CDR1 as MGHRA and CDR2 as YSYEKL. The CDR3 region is CASSQRSGTFTDTQYF. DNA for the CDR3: TGCGCCAGCAGCCAGCGTAGCGGGACCTTCACAGATACGCAGTATTTT.

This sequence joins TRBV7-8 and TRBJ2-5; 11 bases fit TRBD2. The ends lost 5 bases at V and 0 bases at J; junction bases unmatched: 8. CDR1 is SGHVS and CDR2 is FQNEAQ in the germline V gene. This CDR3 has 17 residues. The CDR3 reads CASSPRLAGTYQETQYF. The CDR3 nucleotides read TGTGCCAGCAGCCCCAGACTAGCGGGAACGTACCAAGAGACCCAGTACTTC.

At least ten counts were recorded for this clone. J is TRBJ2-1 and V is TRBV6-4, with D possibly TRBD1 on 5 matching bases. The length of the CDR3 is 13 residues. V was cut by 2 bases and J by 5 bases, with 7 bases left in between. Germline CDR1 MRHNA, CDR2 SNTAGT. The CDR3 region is CASSDGANNEQFF. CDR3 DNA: TGTGCCAGCAGTGACGGGGCAAACAATGAGCAGTTCTTC.

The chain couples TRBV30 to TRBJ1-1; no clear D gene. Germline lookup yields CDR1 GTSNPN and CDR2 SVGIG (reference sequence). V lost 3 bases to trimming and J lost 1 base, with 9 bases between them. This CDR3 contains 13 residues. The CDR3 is CAWRWEQNTEAFF. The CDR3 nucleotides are TGTGCCTGGAGATGGGAACAGAACACTGAAGCTTTCTTT.

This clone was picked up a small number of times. The CDR3 here is CASSSSATSGSNTQYF. The CDR3 nucleotides are TGTGCCAGCAGCTCCTCCGCGACTAGCGGGAGCAATACGCAGTATTTT. The V gene is TRBV13, the J gene TRBJ2-3; 12 bases fit TRBD2. Losses at the gene ends were 4 bases for V and 7 bases for J; bases not matched to a gene: 9. The CDR3 spans 16 residues. Per the germline V gene, CDR1 is PRHDT and CDR2 is FYEKMQ (reference sequence).

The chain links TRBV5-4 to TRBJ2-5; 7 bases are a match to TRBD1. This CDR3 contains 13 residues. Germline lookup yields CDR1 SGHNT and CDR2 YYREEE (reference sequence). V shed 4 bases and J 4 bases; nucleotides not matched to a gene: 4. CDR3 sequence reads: CASSLWTGETQYF. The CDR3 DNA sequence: TGTGCCAGCAGCCTCTGGACAGGAGAGACCCAGTACTTC. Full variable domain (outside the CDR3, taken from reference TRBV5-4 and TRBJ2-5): ETGVTQSPTHLIKTRGQQVTLRCSSQSGHNTVSWYQQALGQGPQFIFQYYREEENGRGNFPPRFSGLQFPNYSSELNVNALELDDSALYLCASSLWTGETQYFGPGTRLLVL.

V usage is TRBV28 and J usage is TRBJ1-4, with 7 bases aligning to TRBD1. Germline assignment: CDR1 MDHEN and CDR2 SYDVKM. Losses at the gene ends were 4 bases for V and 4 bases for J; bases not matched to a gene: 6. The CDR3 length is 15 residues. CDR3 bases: TGTGCCAGCAGTTCTCCCGGGACAGATAATGAAAAACTGTTTTTT. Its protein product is CASSSPGTDNEKLFF.

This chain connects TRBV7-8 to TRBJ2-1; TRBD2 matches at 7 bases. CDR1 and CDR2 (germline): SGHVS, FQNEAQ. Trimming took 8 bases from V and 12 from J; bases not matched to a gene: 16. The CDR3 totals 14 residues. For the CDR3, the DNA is TGTGCCAGCGAAGGCCTGGGGGGAGGGCTCGGGCAGTTCTTC. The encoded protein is CASEGLGGGLGQFF.

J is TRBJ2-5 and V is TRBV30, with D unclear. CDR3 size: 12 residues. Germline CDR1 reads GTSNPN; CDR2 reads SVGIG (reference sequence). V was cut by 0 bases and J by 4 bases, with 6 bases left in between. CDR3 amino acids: CAWSVRGETQYF. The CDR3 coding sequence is TGTGCCTGGAGTGTACGTGGAGAGACCCAGTACTTC. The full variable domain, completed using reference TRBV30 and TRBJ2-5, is SQTIHQWPATLVQPVGSPLSLECTVEGTSNPNLYWYRQAAGRGLQLLFYSVGIGQISSEVPQNLSASRPQDRQFILSSKKLLLSDSGFYLCAWSVRGETQYFGPGTRLLVL.

The CDR3, as DNA: TGTGCCATCAGGACCTCAGGGGCCTCTGGAAACACCATATATTTT. This encodes CAIRTSGASGNTIYF. The chain employs TRBV10-3 and TRBJ1-3; D may be TRBD1 (6 bases). This CDR3 spans 15 amino acids. Trimming shortened V by 6 bases and J by 0 bases, and 12 bases separated the two germline ends. In germline, CDR1 is ENHRY, CDR2 SYGVKD.

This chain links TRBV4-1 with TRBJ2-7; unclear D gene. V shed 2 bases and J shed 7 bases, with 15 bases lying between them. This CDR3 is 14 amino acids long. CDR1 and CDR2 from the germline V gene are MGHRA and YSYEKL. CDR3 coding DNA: TGCGCCAGCAGCCAAAGCCCTGGGAACAGAGAGCAGTACTTC. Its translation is CASSQSPGNREQYF.